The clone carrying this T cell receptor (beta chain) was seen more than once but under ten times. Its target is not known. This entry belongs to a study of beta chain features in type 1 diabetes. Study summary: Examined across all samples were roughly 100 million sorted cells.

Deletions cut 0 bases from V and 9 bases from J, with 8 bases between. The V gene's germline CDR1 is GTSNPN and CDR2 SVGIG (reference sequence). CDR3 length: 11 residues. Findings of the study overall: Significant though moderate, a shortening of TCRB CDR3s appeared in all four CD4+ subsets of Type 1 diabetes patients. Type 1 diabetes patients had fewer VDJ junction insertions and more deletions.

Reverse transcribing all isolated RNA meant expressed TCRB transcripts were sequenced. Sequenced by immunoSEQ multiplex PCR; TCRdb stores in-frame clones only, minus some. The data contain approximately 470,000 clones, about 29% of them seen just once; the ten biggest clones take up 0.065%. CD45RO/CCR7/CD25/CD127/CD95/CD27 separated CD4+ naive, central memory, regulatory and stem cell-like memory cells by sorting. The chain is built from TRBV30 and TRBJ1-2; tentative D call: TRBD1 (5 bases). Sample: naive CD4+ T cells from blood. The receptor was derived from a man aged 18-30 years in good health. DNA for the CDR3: TGTGCCTGGAGTGTTTGGGGCAGCTACACCTTC. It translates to CAWSVWGSYTF.